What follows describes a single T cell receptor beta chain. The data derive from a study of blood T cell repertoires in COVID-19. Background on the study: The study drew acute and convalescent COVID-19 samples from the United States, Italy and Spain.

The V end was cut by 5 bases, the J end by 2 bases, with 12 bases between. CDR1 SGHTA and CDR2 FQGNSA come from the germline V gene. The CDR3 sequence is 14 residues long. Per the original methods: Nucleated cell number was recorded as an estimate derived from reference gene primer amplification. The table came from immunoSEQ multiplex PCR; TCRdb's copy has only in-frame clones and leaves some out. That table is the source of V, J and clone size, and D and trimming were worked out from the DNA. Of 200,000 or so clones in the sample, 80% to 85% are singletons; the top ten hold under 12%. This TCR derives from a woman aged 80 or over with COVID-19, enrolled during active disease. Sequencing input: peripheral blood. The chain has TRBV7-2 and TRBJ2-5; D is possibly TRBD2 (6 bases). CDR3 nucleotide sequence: TGTGCCAGCAGCCAGGGACTCATACAAGAGACCCAGTACTTC. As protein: CASSQGLIQETQYF.